The 14 T cell receptor beta chains below come from one sample, sequenced in a study of cytomegalovirus exposure and HLA in healthy donors. The PCR employed 60 Vbeta primers together with 13 Jbeta primers. Clones were sequenced by immunoSEQ multiplex PCR, and TCRdb holds only the in-frame ones, with some missing. Among 160,000 or so clones, around 77% were seen once, and the ten largest hold 1.1% to 1.5%. Sequencing was carried out using PBMCs. Receptor source: a woman aged 25 to 39 in good health and CMV-seronegative.

The sample holds one count of this clone. This chain connects TRBV12-5 to TRBJ1-2; no reliable D call. With 2 bases removed from V and 4 bases from J, the gap between germline ends came to 11 bases. The CDR3 is 14 residues long. Germline V lookup: CDR1 LGHNT, CDR2 FRNRAP. CDR3 residues: CASGLTAPFYGYTF. The CDR3 DNA is TGTGCTAGTGGTTTGACAGCCCCTTTCTATGGCTACACCTTC. Combining the CDR3 with reference TRBV12-5 and TRBJ1-2 gives the whole variable domain DARVTQTPRHKVTEMGQEVTMRCQPILGHNTVFWYRQTMMQGLELLAYFRNRAPLDDSGMPKDRFSAEMPDATLATLKIQPSEPRDSAVYFCASGLTAPFYGYTFGSGTRLTVV.

This clone showed up just once. The CDR3 sequence is CASDQGTNTGELFF. The CDR3 DNA reads TGTGCCAGCGATCAGGGGACGAACACCGGGGAGCTGTTTTTT. V gene TRBV5-4 combines with J gene TRBJ2-2; tentative D call: TRBD1 (6 bases). Trimming shortened V by 7 bases and J by 0 bases, and 10 bases separated the two germline ends. The CDR3 has 14 residues. The V gene's germline CDR1 is SGHNT and CDR2 YYREEE (reference sequence).

The rearrangement uses TRBV11-2 and TRBJ2-7; tentatively, D is TRBD2 (5 bases). Germline V gene sequence: CDR1 SGHAT, CDR2 FQNNGV. The CDR3 is made up of 14 amino acids. Trimming left V 2 bases short and J 0 bases short, with 8 bases between. The CDR3 coding sequence is TGTGCCAGCAGCTTAAGCGGCATCTCCTACGAGCAGTACTTC. It translates to CASSLSGISYEQYF.

The chain is built from TRBV5-1 and TRBJ1-1; 7 nucleotides line up with TRBD1. Germline assignment: CDR1 SGHRS and CDR2 YFSETQ. The CDR3 spans 13 residues. The trim removed 1 base at V and 3 bases at J, leaving 0 bases unmatched. CDR3: CASSLTGDTEAFF. The CDR3 nucleotides read TGCGCCAGCAGCTTGACAGGGGACACTGAAGCTTTCTTT.

The chain has TRBV7-9 and TRBJ2-1; possible D gene TRBD1, 6 bases. Germline V gives CDR1 SEHNR, CDR2 FQNEAQ (reference sequence). The CDR3 is 13 amino acids. V lost 1 base and J 14 bases, leaving 15 bases between the germline ends. CDR3 loop: CASSLEGGLGEFF. CDR3 nucleotide sequence: TGTGCCAGCAGCTTAGAAGGGGGTTTAGGAGAGTTCTTC.

The chain combines TRBV6-5 with TRBJ2-1; a possible D gene is TRBD1 (6 bases). V dropped 6 bases and J dropped 5 bases, with 14 bases sitting between them. Germline-derived CDR1 and CDR2 are MNHEY and SVGAGI. There are 14 residues in the CDR3. CDR3 sequence reads: CASSPTGMNNEQFF. In DNA, the CDR3 is TGTGCCAGCAGCCCCACAGGGATGAACAATGAGCAGTTCTTC.

The gene calls are TRBV2 and TRBJ1-5; maybe TRBD1 (6 bases). V was pared by 4 bases and J by 6 bases, with 10 bases between. This CDR3 is 13 amino acids long. Germline V gives CDR1 SNHLY, CDR2 FYNNEI. CDR3 amino acids: CASSVGAGQPQHF. CDR3 DNA sequence: TGTGCCAGCAGTGTGGGGGCAGGTCAGCCCCAGCATTTT.

The chain joins TRBV5-4 to TRBJ2-5, with 7 nucleotides matching TRBD2. The V gene's germline CDR1 is SGHNT and CDR2 YYREEE (reference sequence). The CDR3 runs to 17 residues. The V segment lost 2 bases and the J segment 5 bases; nucleotides outside the gene matches: 15. The CDR3 protein is CASSFGGRAGMGETQYF. CDR3 bases: TGTGCCAGCAGCTTTGGAGGTCGAGCGGGGATGGGTGAGACCCAGTACTTC.

The V and J genes are TRBV5-1 and TRBJ1-5; 7 bases agree with TRBD1. This CDR3 is 15 amino acids long. The germline V gene has CDR1 SGHRS and CDR2 YFSETQ. V trimming: 0 bases; J trimming: 4 bases; junction bases outside the gene matches: 4. CDR3 region: CASSLGTGTNQPQHF. The CDR3 nucleotides are TGCGCCAGCAGCTTGGGGACAGGAACAAATCAGCCCCAGCATTTT.

V usage is TRBV2 and J usage is TRBJ1-1, with 7 bases aligning to TRBD1. The V segment lost 6 bases and the J segment 0 bases; nucleotides outside the gene matches: 10. The CDR3 has 16 residues. The V gene's germline CDR1 is SNHLY and CDR2 FYNNEI. This CDR3 is CASSWTGDSLNTEAFF. CDR3 nucleotides: TGTGCCAGCAGCTGGACAGGTGATTCCCTGAACACTGAAGCTTTCTTT.

The rearrangement links TRBV30 to TRBJ1-1; D call uncertain. Germline loops: CDR1 GTSNPN, CDR2 SVGIG (reference sequence). This CDR3 comprises 12 residues. CDR3 nucleotides: TGTCCCATTTGCGGGGAAGGCTCTGAAGCTTTCTTT. Protein product: CPICGEGSEAFF.

This clone was observed a few times. The chain links TRBV11-2 to TRBJ2-7; possibly TRBD1 for D (5 bases). The CDR3 extends over 14 amino acids. V lost 7 bases to trimming and J lost 2 bases, with 15 bases between them. Germline V gene data show CDR1 as SGHAT and CDR2 as FQNNGV. The CDR3 spells CASTKWQGTYEQYF. CDR3 DNA sequence: TGTGCCAGCACCAAGTGGCAGGGAACCTACGAGCAGTACTTC.

This rearrangement joins TRBV7-8 to TRBJ2-4, with 10 bases aligning to TRBD1. This CDR3 contains 18 residues. Trimming removed 2 bases from V and 0 bases from J; junction bases left unmatched: 7. The germline CDR1 and CDR2 sequences are SGHVS and FQNEAQ. The CDR3 spells CASSLWDRGFIAKNIQYF. The CDR3 DNA is TGTGCCAGCAGCTTATGGGACAGGGGTTTTATAGCCAAAAACATTCAGTACTTC.

The chain joins TRBV4-1 to TRBJ2-2; a possible D gene is TRBD2 (5 bases). The CDR3 extends over 17 amino acids. Germline-derived CDR1 and CDR2 are MGHRA and YSYEKL. Between the trimmed V and J ends, which lost 4 bases and 2 bases, there was a span of 17 bases. CDR3 protein: CASSLVTRASNTGELFF. The CDR3 DNA reads as TGCGCCAGCAGCCTCGTCACTAGGGCCTCCAACACCGGGGAGCTGTTTTTT.